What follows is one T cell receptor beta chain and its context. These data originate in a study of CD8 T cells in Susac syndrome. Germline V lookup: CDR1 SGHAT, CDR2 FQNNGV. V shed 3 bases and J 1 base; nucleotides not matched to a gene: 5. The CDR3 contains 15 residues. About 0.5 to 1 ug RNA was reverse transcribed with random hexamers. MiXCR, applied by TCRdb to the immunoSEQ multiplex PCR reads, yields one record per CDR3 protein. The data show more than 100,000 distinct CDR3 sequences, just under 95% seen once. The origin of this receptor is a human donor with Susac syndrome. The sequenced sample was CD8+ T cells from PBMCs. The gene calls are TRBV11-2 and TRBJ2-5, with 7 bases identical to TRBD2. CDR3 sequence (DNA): TGTGCCAGCAGCTTTCAGCGGGGAAGCCAAGAGACCCAGTACTTC. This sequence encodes CASSFQRGSQETQYF.